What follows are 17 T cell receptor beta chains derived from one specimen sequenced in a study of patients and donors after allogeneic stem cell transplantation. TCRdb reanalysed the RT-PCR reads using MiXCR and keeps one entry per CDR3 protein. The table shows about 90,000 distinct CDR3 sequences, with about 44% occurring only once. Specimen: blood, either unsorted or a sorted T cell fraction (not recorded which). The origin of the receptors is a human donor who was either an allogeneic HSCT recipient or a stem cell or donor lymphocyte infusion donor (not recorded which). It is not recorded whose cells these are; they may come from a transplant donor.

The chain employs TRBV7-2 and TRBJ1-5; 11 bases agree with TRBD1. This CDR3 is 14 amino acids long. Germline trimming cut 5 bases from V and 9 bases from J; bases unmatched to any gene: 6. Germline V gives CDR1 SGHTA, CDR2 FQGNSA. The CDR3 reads CASSSGQGALPQHF. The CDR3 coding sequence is TGTGCCAGCAGCAGCGGACAGGGGGCCTTGCCCCAGCATTTT.

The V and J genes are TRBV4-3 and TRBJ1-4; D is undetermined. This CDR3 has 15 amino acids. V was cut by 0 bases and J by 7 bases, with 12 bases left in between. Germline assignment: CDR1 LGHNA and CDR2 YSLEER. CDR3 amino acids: CASSQDLGRGEKLFF. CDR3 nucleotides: TGCGCCAGCAGCCAAGATCTAGGGCGTGGTGAAAAACTGTTTTTT.

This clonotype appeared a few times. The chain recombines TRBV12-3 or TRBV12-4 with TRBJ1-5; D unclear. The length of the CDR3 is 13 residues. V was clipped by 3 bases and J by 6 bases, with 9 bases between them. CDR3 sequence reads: CASSFSSGQPQHF. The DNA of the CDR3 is TGTGCCAGCAGTTTTTCCAGTGGTCAGCCCCAGCATTTT.

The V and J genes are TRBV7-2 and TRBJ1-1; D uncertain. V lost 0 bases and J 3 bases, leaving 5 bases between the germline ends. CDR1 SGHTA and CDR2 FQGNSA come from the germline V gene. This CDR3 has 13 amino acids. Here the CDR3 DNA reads TGTGCCAGCAGCTTAGCGCAGGACACTGAAGCTTTCTTT. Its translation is CASSLAQDTEAFF.

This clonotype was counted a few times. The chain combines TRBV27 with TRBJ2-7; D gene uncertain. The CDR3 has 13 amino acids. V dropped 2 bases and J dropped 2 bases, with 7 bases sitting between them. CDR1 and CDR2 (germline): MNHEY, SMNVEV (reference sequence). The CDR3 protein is CASSLGVTYEQYF. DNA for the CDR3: TGTGCCAGCAGTTTAGGGGTTACCTACGAGCAGTACTTC.

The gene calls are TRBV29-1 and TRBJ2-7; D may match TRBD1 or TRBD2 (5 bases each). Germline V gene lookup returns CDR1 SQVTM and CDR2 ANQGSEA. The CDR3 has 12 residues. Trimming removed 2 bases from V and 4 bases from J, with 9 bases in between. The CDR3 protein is CSVEIEGYEQYF. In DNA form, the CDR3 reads TGCAGCGTTGAAATAGAGGGGTACGAGCAGTACTTC.

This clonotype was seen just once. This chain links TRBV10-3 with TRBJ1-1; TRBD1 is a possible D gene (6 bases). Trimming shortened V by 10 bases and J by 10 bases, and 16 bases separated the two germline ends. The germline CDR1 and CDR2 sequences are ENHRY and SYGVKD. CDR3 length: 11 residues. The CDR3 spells CATEEGGAAFF. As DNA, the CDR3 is TGTGCCACGGAGGAGGGGGGCGCAGCTTTCTTT.

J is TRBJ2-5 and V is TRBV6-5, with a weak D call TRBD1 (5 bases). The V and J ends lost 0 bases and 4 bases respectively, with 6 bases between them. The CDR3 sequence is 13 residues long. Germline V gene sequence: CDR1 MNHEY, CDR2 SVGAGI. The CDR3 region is CASSYSQGETQYF. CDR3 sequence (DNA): TGTGCCAGCAGTTACTCGCAGGGAGAGACCCAGTACTTC.

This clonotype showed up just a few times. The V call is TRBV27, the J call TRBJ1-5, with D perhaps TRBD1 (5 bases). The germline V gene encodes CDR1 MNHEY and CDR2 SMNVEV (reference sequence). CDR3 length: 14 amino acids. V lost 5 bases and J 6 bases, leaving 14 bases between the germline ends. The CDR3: CASSKGAEGQPQHF. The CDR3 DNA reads TGTGCCAGCAGTAAAGGGGCAGAAGGTCAGCCCCAGCATTTT.

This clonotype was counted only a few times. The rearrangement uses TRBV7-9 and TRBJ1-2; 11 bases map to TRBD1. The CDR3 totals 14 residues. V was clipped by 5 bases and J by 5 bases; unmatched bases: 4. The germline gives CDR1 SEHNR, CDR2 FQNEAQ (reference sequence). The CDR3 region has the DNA TGTGCCAGCAGCGGACAGGGGGCTGAATATGGCTACACCTTC. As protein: CASSGQGAEYGYTF.

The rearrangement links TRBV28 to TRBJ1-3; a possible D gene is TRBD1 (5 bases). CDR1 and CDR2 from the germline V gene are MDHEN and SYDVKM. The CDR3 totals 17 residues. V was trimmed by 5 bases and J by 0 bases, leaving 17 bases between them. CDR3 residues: CASSLEPRTISGNTIYF. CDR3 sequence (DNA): TGTGCCAGCAGTCTAGAGCCCCGGACAATCTCTGGAAACACCATATATTTT.

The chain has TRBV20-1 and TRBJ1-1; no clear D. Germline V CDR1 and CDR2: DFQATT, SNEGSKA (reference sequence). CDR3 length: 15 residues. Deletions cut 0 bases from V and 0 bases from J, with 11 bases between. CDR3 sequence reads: CSARDSLLVNTEAFF. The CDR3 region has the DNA TGCAGTGCTAGAGATTCCTTACTTGTGAACACTGAAGCTTTCTTT.

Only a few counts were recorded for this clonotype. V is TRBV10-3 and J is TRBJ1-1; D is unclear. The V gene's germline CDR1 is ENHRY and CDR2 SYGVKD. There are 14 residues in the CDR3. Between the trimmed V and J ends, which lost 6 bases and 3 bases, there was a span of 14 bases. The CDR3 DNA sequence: TGTGCCATCAGCGAGGAGGGATTAGACACTGAAGCTTTCTTT. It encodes CAISEEGLDTEAFF.

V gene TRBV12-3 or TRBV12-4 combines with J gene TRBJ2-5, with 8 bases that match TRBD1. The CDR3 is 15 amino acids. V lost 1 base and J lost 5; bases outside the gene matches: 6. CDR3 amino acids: CASSLGTGSRETQYF. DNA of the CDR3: TGTGCCAGCAGTTTAGGGACAGGGTCCCGGGAGACCCAGTACTTC.

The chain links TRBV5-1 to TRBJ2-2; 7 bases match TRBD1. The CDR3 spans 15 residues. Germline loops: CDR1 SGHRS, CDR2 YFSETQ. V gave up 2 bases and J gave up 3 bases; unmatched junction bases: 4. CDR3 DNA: TGCGCCAGCAGCTTCGACAGGGTGGACACCGGGGAGCTGTTTTTT. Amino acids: CASSFDRVDTGELFF.

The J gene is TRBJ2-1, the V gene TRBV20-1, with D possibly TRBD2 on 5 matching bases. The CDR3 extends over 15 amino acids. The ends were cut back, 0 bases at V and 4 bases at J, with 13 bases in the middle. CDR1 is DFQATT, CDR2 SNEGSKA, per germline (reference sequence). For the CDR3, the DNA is TGCAGTGCTAGAGATTGGCGGGTGGGGTACAATGAGCAGTTCTTC. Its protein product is CSARDWRVGYNEQFF.

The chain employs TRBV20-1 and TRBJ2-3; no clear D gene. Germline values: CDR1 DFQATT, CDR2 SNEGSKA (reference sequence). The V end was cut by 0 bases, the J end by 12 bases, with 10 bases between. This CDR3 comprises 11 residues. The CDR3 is CSARDKLNQYF. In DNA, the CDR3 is TGCAGTGCTAGAGACAAACTGAATCAGTATTTT.